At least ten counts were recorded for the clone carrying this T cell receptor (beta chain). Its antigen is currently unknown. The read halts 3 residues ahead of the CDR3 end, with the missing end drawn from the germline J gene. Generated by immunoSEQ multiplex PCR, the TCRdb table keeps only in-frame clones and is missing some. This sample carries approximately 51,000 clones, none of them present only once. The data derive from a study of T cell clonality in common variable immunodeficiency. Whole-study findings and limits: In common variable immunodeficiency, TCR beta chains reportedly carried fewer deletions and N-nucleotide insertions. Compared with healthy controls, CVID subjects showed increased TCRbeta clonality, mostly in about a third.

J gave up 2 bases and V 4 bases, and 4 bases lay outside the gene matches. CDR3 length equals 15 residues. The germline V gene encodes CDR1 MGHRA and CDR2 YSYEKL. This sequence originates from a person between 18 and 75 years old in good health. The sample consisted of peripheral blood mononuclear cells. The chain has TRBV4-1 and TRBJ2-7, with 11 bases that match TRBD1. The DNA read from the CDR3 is TGCGCCAGCAGCCCAGGGACAGGGGGTCCCTACGAG. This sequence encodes CASSPGTGGPYE. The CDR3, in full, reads CASSPGTGGPYEQYF.